This passage covers 7 T cell receptor beta chains from one sample sequenced in a study of beta chain features in type 1 diabetes. The sequenced template was cDNA made from the entire isolated RNA. Assay: immunoSEQ multiplex PCR; the TCRdb copy retains only in-frame clones and omits some. This sample yields under 300,000 clones, of which approximately 10% are seen a single time; roughly 0.017% belongs to the top ten. Antigens of these TCRs are unknown. Study-wide results and caveats: Shorter TCRB CDR3s, moderately but significantly so, marked every one of the four CD4+ subsets in Type 1 diabetes patients.

Sequenced input: naive CD4+ T cells from blood. The origin of the receptors is a man under 40 with type 1 diabetes.

This clone was counted only a few times. The chain joins TRBV25-1 to TRBJ2-3; 7 bases are shared with TRBD1. The CDR3 runs to 14 residues. Germline CDR1 is MGHDK and CDR2 is SYGVNS. Losses at the gene ends were 6 bases for V and 4 bases for J; bases not matched to a gene: 7. The CDR3 sequence: CASRLQGRADTQYF. CDR3 in DNA: TGTGCCAGCAGACTACAGGGGAGAGCAGATACGCAGTATTTT. Full variable domain (outside the CDR3, taken from reference TRBV25-1 and TRBJ2-3): EADIYQTPRYLVIGTGKKITLECSQTMGHDKMYWYQQDPGMELHLIHYSYGVNSTEKGDLSSESTVSRIRTEHFPLTLESARPSHTSQYLCASRLQGRADTQYFGPGTRLTVL.

The chain is built from TRBV7-6 and TRBJ2-7; a weak D match, TRBD1 (6 bases). Germline CDR1 SGHVS, CDR2 FNYEAQ. The length of the CDR3 is 13 residues. Trimming cost V 5 bases and J 5 bases, with 13 bases left between them. CDR3 nucleotide sequence: TGTGCCAGCAGCCCGCGACAGGTAGACGAGCAGTACTTC. The encoded protein is CASSPRQVDEQYF.

This clone was recorded a few times. The chain employs TRBV5-4 and TRBJ2-4; 9 nucleotides match TRBD1. CDR1 is SGHNT, CDR2 YYREEE, per germline (reference sequence). CDR3 size: 16 residues. V gave up 4 bases and J gave up 2 bases; unmatched junction bases: 7. The CDR3 coding sequence is TGTGCCAGCAGCGCCGGGACAGGGAGGACCAAAAACATTCAGTACTTC. This translates into CASSAGTGRTKNIQYF.

This chain connects TRBV19 to TRBJ2-1; TRBD1 is a possible D gene (6 bases). Trimming left V 7 bases short and J 9 bases short, with 16 bases between. This CDR3 is 13 amino acids long. CDR1 and CDR2 (germline): LNHDA, SQIVND (reference sequence). CDR3 nucleotides: TGTGCCAGTAACGTTGACAGGCACGGTGAGCAGTTCTTC. Protein product: CASNVDRHGEQFF.

This clone appeared a few times. The chain is built from TRBV21-1 and TRBJ2-5; the table's D call TRBD1 went unverified against the DNA. TRBV21-1 counts as a pseudogene. This CDR3 has 14 amino acids. The CDR3 DNA reads TGTGCCAGCAGCAAACAGGGTCCGCGAGAGACCCAGTACTTC. Its translation: CASSKQGPRETQYF.

The chain employs TRBV5-1 and TRBJ1-3, with D unclear. The CDR3 length is 15 residues. Germline CDR1 reads SGHRS; CDR2 reads YFSETQ. The V and J ends lost 0 bases and 0 bases respectively, with 7 bases between them. The CDR3: CASSLDTASGNTIYF. CDR3 DNA: TGCGCCAGCAGCTTGGACACAGCCTCTGGAAACACCATATATTTT.

The gene calls are TRBV9 and TRBJ1-2; no clear D gene. Per germline, CDR1 SGDLS and CDR2 YYNGEE. Deletions cut 0 bases from V and 6 bases from J, with 9 bases between. The CDR3 totals 13 residues. For the CDR3, the DNA is TGTGCCAGCAGCGTAGGGCCAGAGGATGGCTACACCTTC. It specifies CASSVGPEDGYTF.